The 26 T cell receptor beta chains below come from one sample, sequenced in a study of blood T cell repertoires in COVID-19. Repertoires were generated with immunoSEQ multiplex PCR, while TCRdb's copy carries only in-frame clones and drops some. This table has 100,000 or so clones, more than 75% appearing once. Sample: peripheral blood. These receptors were obtained from a human donor in a cohort sampled during active COVID-19.

This rearrangement joins TRBV7-8 to TRBJ2-1, with a tentative D call TRBD2 (6 bases). This CDR3 is built from 16 residues. V was trimmed by 5 bases and J by 0 bases, leaving 14 bases between them. Germline V gene lookup returns CDR1 SGHVS and CDR2 FQNEAQ. The CDR3 bases are TGTGCCAGCAGCCCTCGGGGACTGTCCTCCTACAATGAGCAGTTCTTC. Its translation: CASSPRGLSSYNEQFF.

This clone was seen a few times. The chain recombines TRBV7-9 with TRBJ1-2; D possibly corresponds to TRBD1 (5 bases). The CDR3 is 15 residues long. Germline lookup yields CDR1 SEHNR and CDR2 FQNEAQ (reference sequence). V was pared by 5 bases and J by 4 bases, with 17 bases between. The CDR3 loop is CASSHDSYESYGYTF. For the CDR3, the DNA is TGTGCCAGCAGCCATGACAGTTACGAGAGCTATGGCTACACCTTC.

The chain combines TRBV5-1 with TRBJ2-2; D uncertain. Germline CDR1 is SGHRS and CDR2 is YFSETQ. Between the trimmed V and J ends, which lost 1 base and 8 bases, there was a span of 3 bases. The CDR3 contains 11 residues. In DNA, the CDR3 is TGCGCCAGCAGCTTGCGTGGGGAGCTGTTTTTT. It codes for CASSLRGELFF.

The rearrangement uses TRBV30 and TRBJ2-3; TRBD1 aligns across 7 bases. In germline, CDR1 is GTSNPN, CDR2 SVGIG (reference sequence). The CDR3 consists of 16 residues. Trimming removed 0 bases from V and 3 bases from J; junction bases left unmatched: 9. Written as DNA, the CDR3 is TGTGCCTGGAGTGTACGGCAGGGGGTTATAACAGATACGCAGTATTTT. It translates to CAWSVRQGVITDTQYF.

This chain links TRBV6-1 with TRBJ1-2, with a weak D call TRBD1 (5 bases). The germline CDR1 and CDR2 sequences are MNHNS and SASEGT. The V end was cut by 3 bases, the J end by 4 bases, with 12 bases between. The CDR3 length is 14 residues. CDR3 nucleotides: TGTGCCAGCAGTGACGACTCAGGGCCCTATGGCTACACCTTC. Residues: CASSDDSGPYGYTF.

The rearrangement joins TRBV10-3 to TRBJ2-7; 11 bases agree with TRBD2. V was pared by 2 bases and J by 6 bases, with 6 bases of the junction left unmatched. The germline CDR1 and CDR2 sequences are ENHRY and SYGVKD. The CDR3 covers 15 residues. The CDR3: CAISEPASGRTEQYF. Written as DNA, the CDR3 is TGTGCCATCAGTGAGCCGGCTAGCGGGAGGACCGAGCAGTACTTC.

The chain combines TRBV5-1 with TRBJ1-3; tentative D call: TRBD1 (5 bases). The CDR3 loop spans 16 amino acids. Looked up from germline, CDR1 is SGHRS and CDR2 is YFSETQ. Trimming pared 3 bases from V and 0 bases from J, leaving 13 bases between. Here the CDR3 DNA reads TGCGCCAGCAGCTCCGTGGGGGGACTCTCTGGAAACACCATATATTTT. It codes for CASSSVGGLSGNTIYF. The entire variable domain, with the rest obtained from reference TRBV5-1 and TRBJ1-3, is as follows: KAGVTQTPRYLIKTRGQQVTLSCSPISGHRSVSWYQQTPGQGLQFLFEYFSETQRNKGNFPGRFSGRQFSNSRSEMNVSTLELGDSALYLCASSSVGGLSGNTIYFGEGSWLTVV.

The chain links TRBV7-9 to TRBJ1-5, with D perhaps matching TRBD1 (6 bases). Germline CDR1 is SEHNR and CDR2 is FQNEAQ (reference sequence). This CDR3 comprises 14 residues. Trimming stripped 4 bases from V and 1 base from J, with 8 bases between. In nucleotides, the CDR3 is TGTGCCAGCAGCTCAACAGGGAGCAATCAGCCCCAGCATTTT. Amino acid sequence: CASSSTGSNQPQHF.

V is TRBV7-9 and J is TRBJ2-1; D is uncertain. V was trimmed by 5 bases and J by 0 bases, leaving 11 bases between them. Germline V gene sequence: CDR1 SEHNR, CDR2 FQNEAQ (reference sequence). This CDR3 has 15 residues. The CDR3 DNA reads as TGTGCCAGCAGCCCTACGAAGAGCTCCTACAATGAGCAGTTCTTC. Its protein is CASSPTKSSYNEQFF. Full variable domain (remainder filled in from reference TRBV7-9 and TRBJ2-1): DTGVSQNPRHKITKRGQNVTFRCDPISEHNRLYWYRQTLGQGPEFLTYFQNEAQLEKSRLLSDRFSAERPKGSFSTLEIQRTEQGDSAMYLCASSPTKSSYNEQFFGPGTRLTVL.

The chain combines TRBV11-2 with TRBJ2-7; the match to TRBD1 covers 9 bases. Germline values: CDR1 SGHAT, CDR2 FQNNGV. The CDR3 consists of 15 residues. The junction had 9 bases not matched to a gene; V was cut back by 3 bases and J by 6 bases. CDR3 amino acids: CASSLGDRAGVEQYF. The CDR3 nucleotides are TGTGCCAGCAGCTTGGGGGACAGGGCTGGGGTCGAGCAGTACTTC.

The genes are TRBV15 and TRBJ2-7; tentatively, D is TRBD1 (6 bases). The CDR3 loop spans 12 amino acids. V lost 4 bases to trimming and J lost 7 bases, with 11 bases between them. Per germline, CDR1 LNHNV and CDR2 YYDKDF (reference sequence). This CDR3 is CATSNGQPEQYF. The CDR3 DNA is TGTGCCACCAGCAACGGACAGCCTGAGCAGTACTTC.

The chain has TRBV6-6 and TRBJ2-7; 16 bases fit TRBD2. V shed 5 bases and J 3 bases; nucleotides not matched to a gene: 7. The CDR3 is made up of 17 amino acids. Germline lookup yields CDR1 MNHNY and CDR2 SVGAGI (reference sequence). CDR3 DNA: TGTGCCAGCAGTCTGGGACTAGCGGGGGGGCCGCTCTACGAGCAGTACTTC. Translation gives CASSLGLAGGPLYEQYF.

The chain carries TRBV4-3 and TRBJ1-2, with TRBD1 as a possible D gene (5 bases). This CDR3 is 16 amino acids long. Trimming pared 0 bases from V and 5 bases from J, leaving 16 bases between. The germline gives CDR1 LGHNA, CDR2 YSLEER. CDR3 in amino acids: CASSQDSGGWPYGYTF. The CDR3, as DNA: TGCGCCAGCAGCCAAGATAGCGGGGGTTGGCCTTATGGCTACACCTTC.

This clone was seen a few times. This chain links TRBV2 with TRBJ1-6; D is unclear. This CDR3 has 14 residues. In germline, CDR1 is SNHLY, CDR2 FYNNEI. V was shortened by 6 bases and J by 9 bases, with 15 bases between the two germline ends. The CDR3 nucleotides read TGTGCCAGCAGCGTCATAGGGAGGTTTTCACCCCTCCACTTT. Its protein is CASSVIGRFSPLHF.

The gene calls are TRBV10-3 and TRBJ1-4; 7 bases match TRBD1. Trimming at V came to 1 base and at J to 3 bases, leaving 2 bases not matched to a gene. Germline CDR1 ENHRY, CDR2 SYGVKD. The CDR3 is made up of 15 amino acids. The CDR3 spells CAISELGTANEKLFF. In DNA, the CDR3 is TGTGCCATCAGTGAGTTAGGGACAGCTAATGAAAAACTGTTTTTT.

The chain joins TRBV5-5 to TRBJ1-2; D possibly corresponds to TRBD1 (5 bases). Germline values: CDR1 SGHKS, CDR2 YYEKEE (reference sequence). The CDR3 is 15 amino acids. V gave up 4 bases and J gave up 3 bases, with 16 bases separating them. The CDR3 sequence: CASSPPGGVHYGYTF. CDR3 DNA: TGTGCCAGCAGCCCCCCCGGGGGGGTTCACTATGGCTACACCTTC.

The rearrangement uses TRBV30 and TRBJ2-3; D is possibly TRBD2 (5 bases). There are 14 residues in the CDR3. Germline V CDR1 and CDR2: GTSNPN, SVGIG (reference sequence). V lost 0 bases and J 1 base, leaving 8 bases between the germline ends. CDR3 sequence reads: CAWSVRGGTDTQYF. In DNA form, the CDR3 reads TGTGCCTGGAGTGTACGGGGAGGCACAGATACGCAGTATTTT.

This chain uses TRBV7-2 with TRBJ2-7, with 8 bases fitting TRBD2. The J segment lost 4 bases and the V segment lost 5 bases, leaving 10 bases of the junction unmatched. CDR1 is SGHTA and CDR2 is FQGNSA in the germline V gene. The CDR3 sequence is 15 residues long. CDR3: CASSHPGGGRYEQYF. Written as DNA, the CDR3 is TGTGCCAGCAGCCACCCCGGGGGGGGGCGATACGAGCAGTACTTC.

This clone was observed a handful of times. The chain uses TRBV2 and TRBJ1-5, with 8 bases fitting TRBD1. The CDR3 covers 16 residues. CDR1 is SNHLY and CDR2 is FYNNEI in the germline V gene. V dropped 8 bases and J dropped 2; count of bases not matched to a gene: 11. CDR3 coding DNA: TGTGCCAGCCGGACAGGGAGGGTAGCGGGCAATCAGCCCCAGCATTTT. Its protein is CASRTGRVAGNQPQHF.

The V and J genes are TRBV7-8 and TRBJ1-5; D is undetermined. Looked up from germline, CDR1 is SGHVS and CDR2 is FQNEAQ. With 4 bases removed from V and 0 bases from J, the gap between germline ends came to 16 bases. The CDR3 is 17 residues long. In DNA form, the CDR3 reads TGTGCCAGCAGCTCCAATATACTAAAATATAGCAATCAGCCCCAGCATTTT. It yields the protein CASSSNILKYSNQPQHF.

The J gene is TRBJ1-2, the V gene TRBV18; TRBD1 is a possible D gene (6 bases). The germline gives CDR1 KGHSH, CDR2 LQKENI. Trimming removed 1 base from V and 4 bases from J, with 19 bases in between. The CDR3 consists of 17 residues. Here the CDR3 DNA reads TGTGCCAGCTCACCACGGCTAGGACAGACCTCTGGCTATGGCTACACCTTC. This codes for CASSPRLGQTSGYGYTF.

The chain has TRBV19 and TRBJ1-1; 7 bases align to TRBD1. Trimming cost V 5 bases and J 6 bases; bases outside gene matches: 6. The CDR3 loop spans 13 amino acids. Germline V gives CDR1 LNHDA, CDR2 SQIVND (reference sequence). DNA for the CDR3: TGTGCCAGTAGTCAACGACAGGGCGCTGAAGCTTTCTTT. It translates to CASSQRQGAEAFF.

The chain carries TRBV4-3 and TRBJ2-7, with TRBD2 matching over 7 bases. The CDR3 extends over 16 amino acids. V lost 0 bases and J lost 6; bases outside the gene matches: 11. Germline V gene sequence: CDR1 LGHNA, CDR2 YSLEER. CDR3 region: CASSQDTTGGVSEQYF. In DNA form, the CDR3 reads TGCGCCAGCAGCCAAGATACGACGGGGGGTGTTAGCGAGCAGTACTTC.

The V and J genes are TRBV27 and TRBJ1-4; D gene unclear. The CDR3 runs 13 residues. The germline V and J ends were trimmed by 3 bases and 6 bases, with 8 bases remaining between them. Looked up from germline, CDR1 is MNHEY and CDR2 is SMNVEV (reference sequence). CDR3 coding DNA: TGTGCCAGCAGTTTCCAGCGGCATGAAAAACTGTTTTTT. It specifies CASSFQRHEKLFF.

This chain links TRBV27 with TRBJ1-1; D is perhaps TRBD1 (6 bases). The CDR3 loop spans 14 amino acids. The germline gives CDR1 MNHEY, CDR2 SMNVEV (reference sequence). Deletions cut 4 bases from V and 6 bases from J, with 15 bases between. This CDR3 is CASSWTDRFAEAFF. In nucleotides, the CDR3 is TGTGCCAGCAGTTGGACTGACAGGTTCGCTGAAGCTTTCTTT.

This clone was detected only a few times. This chain joins TRBV4-1 and TRBJ1-1, with D perhaps TRBD1 (5 bases). The germline CDR1 and CDR2 sequences are MGHRA and YSYEKL. Between the trimmed V and J ends, which lost 8 bases and 7 bases, there was a span of 26 bases. The length of the CDR3 is 16 residues. The CDR3: CASQQRDGGGRDEAFF. Here the CDR3 DNA reads TGCGCCAGCCAGCAGCGTGACGGGGGGGGACGAGATGAAGCTTTCTTT.